The 10 T cell receptor beta chains below all came from one sample that was sequenced in a study of blood T cell repertoires in COVID-19. Sequencing was performed with immunoSEQ multiplex PCR; in TCRdb, only in-frame clones are kept and a portion is missing. The sample lists 200,000 to 300,000 clones; around 83% were seen once. The sample was peripheral blood. The receptors shown here come from a man between 40 and 49 years old who had recovered from COVID-19.

The CDR3 spells CASSMPGQGQYF. CDR3 DNA: TGTGCCAGCAGCATGCCGGGACAGGGTCAGTACTTC. The V gene is TRBV7-9, the J gene TRBJ2-4, with 9 bases that match TRBD1. The CDR3 is 12 amino acids. V lost 5 bases to trimming and J lost 12 bases; unmatched junction nucleotides: 5. The germline gives CDR1 SEHNR, CDR2 FQNEAQ (reference sequence). The entire variable domain, with the rest obtained from reference TRBV7-9 and TRBJ2-4, is as follows: DTGVSQNPRHKITKRGQNVTFRCDPISEHNRLYWYRQTLGQGPEFLTYFQNEAQLEKSRLLSDRFSAERPKGSFSTLEIQRTEQGDSAMYLCASSMPGQGQYFGAGTRLSVL.

To note about this clone: Other nucleotide sequences in the sample specify the same CDR3. This rearrangement joins TRBV7-2 to TRBJ2-5; TRBD1 is a possible D gene (5 bases). Looked up from germline, CDR1 is SGHTA and CDR2 is FQGNSA. The V end was cut by 1 base, the J end by 2 bases, with 5 bases between. This CDR3 has 13 residues. The chain's CDR3 is CASSLDRQETQYF. CDR3 DNA: TGTGCCAGCAGCTTAGACAGGCAAGAGACCCAGTACTTC.

This clone was picked up many times. This rearrangement joins TRBV27 to TRBJ2-3; 12 bases are a match to TRBD2. Germline V gene data show CDR1 as MNHEY and CDR2 as SMNVEV (reference sequence). The junction had 7 bases not matched to a gene; V was cut back by 6 bases and J by 0 bases. The CDR3 is made up of 17 amino acids. The CDR3 region has the DNA TGTGCCAGCAGGACCGGGACTAGCGGGTGGAGCACAGATACGCAGTATTTT. Translated: CASRTGTSGWSTDTQYF.

The chain has TRBV18 and TRBJ2-3, with D tentatively TRBD2 (6 bases). CDR3 size: 15 residues. V lost 1 base and J 4 bases, leaving 12 bases between the germline ends. Per the germline V gene, CDR1 is KGHSH and CDR2 is LQKENI. The CDR3 protein is CASSPLLGGADTQYF. CDR3 DNA sequence: TGTGCCAGCTCACCACTGCTCGGGGGTGCAGATACGCAGTATTTT.

The V gene is TRBV5-1, the J gene TRBJ2-1; the match to TRBD1 covers 12 bases. The germline CDR1 and CDR2 sequences are SGHRS and YFSETQ. The V and J ends lost 0 bases and 4 bases, in that order; junction bases with no gene match: 8. The CDR3 consists of 18 residues. CDR3 sequence: CASSLAPTGQGAYNEQFF. Written as DNA, the CDR3 is TGCGCCAGCAGCTTGGCCCCAACGGGACAGGGGGCTTACAATGAGCAGTTCTTC.

J is TRBJ1-5 and V is TRBV19; 7 bases are a match to TRBD1. This CDR3 comprises 14 residues. The trim removed 5 bases at V and 6 bases at J, leaving 7 bases unmatched. Germline CDR1 LNHDA, CDR2 SQIVND (reference sequence). The CDR3 sequence: CASSVRDSGQPQHF. The CDR3 coding sequence is TGTGCCAGTAGTGTCCGGGACAGTGGTCAGCCCCAGCATTTT.

The genes are TRBV5-4 and TRBJ2-7, with D perhaps TRBD2 (5 bases). The germline gives CDR1 SGHNT, CDR2 YYREEE (reference sequence). The CDR3 runs 17 residues. V lost 2 bases to trimming and J lost 1 base, with 19 bases between them. The chain's CDR3 is CASSFGLRVRGSYEQYF. CDR3 DNA sequence: TGTGCCAGCAGCTTCGGCCTTAGGGTCCGCGGGTCCTACGAGCAGTACTTC.

This chain joins TRBV19 and TRBJ1-5, with D unclear. The CDR3 length is 12 residues. Trimming removed 7 bases at V and 2 bases at J, with 6 bases between. Germline assignment: CDR1 LNHDA and CDR2 SQIVND (reference sequence). The CDR3 DNA is TGTGCCAGTAAGCAAGGCAATCAGCCCCAGCATTTT. Protein: CASKQGNQPQHF.

J is TRBJ1-2 and V is TRBV29-1, with TRBD1 matching 11 bases. The CDR3 contains 14 residues. CDR1 is SQVTM and CDR2 is ANQGSEA in the germline V gene. With V trimmed by 4 bases and J by 7 bases, 8 bases remained unmatched. The CDR3 nucleotides read TGCAGCGTTGGAGCGGGACAGGGGGTTTTTGGCTACACCTTC. Amino acids: CSVGAGQGVFGYTF.

This chain connects TRBV6-2 or TRBV6-3 to TRBJ1-1; D not resolved. The length of the CDR3 is 13 residues. Trimming pared 2 bases from V and 7 bases from J, leaving 11 bases between. Germline CDR1 and CDR2: MNHEY and SVGEGT. CDR3 residues: CASSYTRGSEAFF. The CDR3 nucleotides are TGTGCCAGCAGTTACACCCGGGGAAGTGAAGCTTTCTTT.